The clone carrying this T cell receptor (beta chain) was seen many times. Its specificity is not known. The investigators amplified TCR beta CDR3 regions from RNA transcripts. Using the HTBI primer set, a first-round RT-PCR was run on the TCR CDR3. TCRdb used MiXCR to reprocess the multiplex PCR reads, holding one entry per CDR3 protein. The data hold around 200,000 distinct CDR3 sequences, with approximately 15% observed a single time. These data originate in a study of T cells in Graves' hyperthyroidism and ophthalmopathy. Notes on the study in general: Among clonotypes expanded in thyroid above 0.001, most were also found in blood.

With V trimmed by 4 bases and J by 3 bases, 9 bases remained unmatched. The CDR3 runs to 15 residues. From germline, CDR1 is LGHDT and CDR2 YNNKEL (reference sequence). The clonotype originates from a woman in her forties or fifties with Graves' hyperthyroidism. Sample: blood. The rearrangement joins TRBV3-1 to TRBJ2-7; 7 nucleotides match TRBD1. This chain's CDR3 is CASSPPGTVLYEQYF. The CDR3 DNA is TGTGCCAGCAGCCCCCCCGGGACAGTTCTCTACGAGCAGTACTTC.